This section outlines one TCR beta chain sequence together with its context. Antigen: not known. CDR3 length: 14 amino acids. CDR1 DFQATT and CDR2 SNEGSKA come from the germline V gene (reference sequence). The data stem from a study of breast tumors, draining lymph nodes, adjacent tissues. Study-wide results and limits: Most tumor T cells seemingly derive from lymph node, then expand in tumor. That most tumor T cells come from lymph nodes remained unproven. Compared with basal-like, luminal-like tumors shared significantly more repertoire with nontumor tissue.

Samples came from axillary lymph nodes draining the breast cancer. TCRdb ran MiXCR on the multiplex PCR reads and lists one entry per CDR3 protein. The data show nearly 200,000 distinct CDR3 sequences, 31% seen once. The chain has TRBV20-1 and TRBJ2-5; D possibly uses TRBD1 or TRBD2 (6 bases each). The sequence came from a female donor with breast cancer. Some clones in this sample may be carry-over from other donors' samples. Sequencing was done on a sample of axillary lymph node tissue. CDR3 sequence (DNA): TGCAGCCTCATCGGGGGCCTGAACCAAGAGACCCAGTACTTC. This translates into CSLIGGLNQETQYF.